Here is one TCR beta chain with its context. This record comes from a study of blood T cell repertoires in COVID-19. Trimming pared 5 bases from V and 0 bases from J, leaving 15 bases between. Germline V gene data show CDR1 as SGHRS and CDR2 as YFSETQ. The CDR3 spans 16 residues. Libraries were prepared by immunoSEQ multiplex PCR; TCRdb keeps only in-frame clonotypes and omits some of them. Of fewer than 350,000 clones in the sample, approximately 85% are singletons; the top ten hold over 2%. This chain uses TRBV5-1 with TRBJ1-3; tentatively, D is TRBD1 (6 bases). This clonotype originated in a man younger than 45 who had recovered from COVID-19. The sample consisted of PBMCs or T cells enriched from blood (not recorded which). As DNA, the CDR3 is TGCGCCAGCAGTTACCTTGGACAGAGCTCTGGAAACACCATATATTTT. It yields the protein CASSYLGQSSGNTIYF.